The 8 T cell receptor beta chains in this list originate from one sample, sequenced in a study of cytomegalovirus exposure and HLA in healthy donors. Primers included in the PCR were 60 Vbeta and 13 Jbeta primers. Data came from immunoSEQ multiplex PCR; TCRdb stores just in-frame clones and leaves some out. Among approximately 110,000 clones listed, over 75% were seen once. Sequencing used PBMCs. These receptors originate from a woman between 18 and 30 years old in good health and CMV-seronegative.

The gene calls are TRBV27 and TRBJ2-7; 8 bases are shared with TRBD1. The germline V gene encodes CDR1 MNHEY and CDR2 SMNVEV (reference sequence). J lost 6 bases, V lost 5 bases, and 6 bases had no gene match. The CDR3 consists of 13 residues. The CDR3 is CASSHQGAGEQYF. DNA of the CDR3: TGTGCCAGCAGTCATCAGGGGGCCGGCGAGCAGTACTTC.

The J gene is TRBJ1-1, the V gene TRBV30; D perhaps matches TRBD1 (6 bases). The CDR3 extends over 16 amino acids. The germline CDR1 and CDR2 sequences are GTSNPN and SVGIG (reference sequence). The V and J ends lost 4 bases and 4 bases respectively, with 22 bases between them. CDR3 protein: CAWTKFAQVQGTEAFF. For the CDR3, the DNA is TGTGCCTGGACCAAATTCGCACAGGTACAGGGCACTGAAGCTTTCTTT. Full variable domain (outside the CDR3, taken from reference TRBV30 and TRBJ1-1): SQTIHQWPATLVQPVGSPLSLECTVEGTSNPNLYWYRQAAGRGLQLLFYSVGIGQISSEVPQNLSASRPQDRQFILSSKKLLLSDSGFYLCAWTKFAQVQGTEAFFGQGTRLTVV.

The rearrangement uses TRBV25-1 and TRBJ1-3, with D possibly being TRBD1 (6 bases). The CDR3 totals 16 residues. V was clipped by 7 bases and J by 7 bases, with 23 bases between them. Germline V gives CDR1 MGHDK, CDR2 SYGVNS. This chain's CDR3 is CASTPTTGTLGNTIYF. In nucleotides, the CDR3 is TGTGCCAGCACCCCCACGACGGGGACACTGGGGAACACCATATATTTT.

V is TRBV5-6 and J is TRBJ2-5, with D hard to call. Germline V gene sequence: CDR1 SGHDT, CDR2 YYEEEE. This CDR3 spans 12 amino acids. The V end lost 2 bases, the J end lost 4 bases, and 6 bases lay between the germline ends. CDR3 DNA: TGTGCCAGCAGCTTACTCGCAGAGACCCAGTACTTC. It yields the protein CASSLLAETQYF.

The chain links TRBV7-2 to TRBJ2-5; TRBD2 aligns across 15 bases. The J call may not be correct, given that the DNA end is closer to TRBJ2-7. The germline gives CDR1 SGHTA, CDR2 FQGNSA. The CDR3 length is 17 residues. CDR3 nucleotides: TGTGCCAGCAGCCTCACAGGGGGGGGACTAGCGGGAGGCGAGCAGTACTTC. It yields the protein CASSLTGGGLAGGEQYF.

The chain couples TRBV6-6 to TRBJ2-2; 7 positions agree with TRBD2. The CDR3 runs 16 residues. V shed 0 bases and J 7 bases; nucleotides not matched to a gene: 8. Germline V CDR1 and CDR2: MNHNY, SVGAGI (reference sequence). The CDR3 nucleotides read TGTGCCAGCAGTTACTCGTCGCAGGGAGGGATCGGGGAGCTGTTTTTT. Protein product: CASSYSSQGGIGELFF.

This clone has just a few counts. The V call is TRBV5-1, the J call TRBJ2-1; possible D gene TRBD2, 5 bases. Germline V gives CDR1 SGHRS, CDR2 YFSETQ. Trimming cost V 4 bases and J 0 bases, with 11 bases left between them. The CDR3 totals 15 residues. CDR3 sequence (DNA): TGCGCCAGCAGCCCGGGGATGAGCTCCTACAATGAGCAGTTCTTC. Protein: CASSPGMSSYNEQFF.

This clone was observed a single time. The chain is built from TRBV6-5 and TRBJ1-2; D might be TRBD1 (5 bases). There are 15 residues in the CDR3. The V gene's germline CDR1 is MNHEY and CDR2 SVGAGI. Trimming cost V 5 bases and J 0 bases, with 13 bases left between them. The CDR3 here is CASSPSSTANYGYTF. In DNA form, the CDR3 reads TGTGCCAGCAGTCCCTCTTCGACAGCTAACTATGGCTACACCTTC.